A selection of T cell receptor beta chains follows, all from one sample in a study of CD8 T cells in Susac syndrome. TCRdb independently ran MiXCR on the immunoSEQ multiplex PCR reads; one entry per CDR3 protein. This sample yields about 140,000 distinct CDR3 sequences, of which 85% to 95% are seen a single time; approximately 0.11% belongs to the top ten. Sample: CD4+ T cells from PBMCs. The receptors stem from a human donor with multiple sclerosis. Both conserved end residues are part of each CDR3. The D gene is left open where the match is weak.

v_gene: TRBV30
d_gene: NA
j_gene: TRBJ2-2
CDR3nt: TGTGCCTGGACGATGAAGGGTAACACCGGGGAGCTGTTTTTT
CDR3aa: CAWTMKGNTGELFF

v_gene: TRBV4-1
d_gene: NA
j_gene: TRBJ1-2
CDR3nt: TGCGCCAGCAGCCAAGTTCAAGTGCGAAGTGGCTACACCTTC
CDR3aa: CASSQVQVRSGYTF

v_gene: TRBV27
d_gene: TRBD1
j_gene: TRBJ2-7
CDR3nt: TGTGCCAGCAGTTTACGGGACAGAGATGCCTCGATGGACGAGCAGTACTTC
CDR3aa: CASSLRDRDASMDEQYF

v_gene: TRBV3-1
d_gene: NA
j_gene: TRBJ2-7
CDR3nt: TGTGCCAGCAGCCCAATAGCCAGTCTCGAGCAGTACTTC
CDR3aa: CASSPIASLEQYF

v_gene: TRBV12-5
d_gene: NA
j_gene: TRBJ1-1
CDR3nt: TGTGCTAGTGGAGTGAACACTGAAGCTTTCTTT
CDR3aa: CASGVNTEAFF

v_gene: TRBV29-1
d_gene: TRBD2
j_gene: TRBJ2-3
CDR3nt: TGCAGCGTTGAATTTGGGACTAGCGGGATGGTGCAGTATTTT
CDR3aa: CSVEFGTSGMVQYF

v_gene: TRBV27
d_gene: TRBD1
j_gene: TRBJ1-2
CDR3nt: TGTGCCAGCAGCCTAAAACCAACAGGGGAATACACCTTC
CDR3aa: CASSLKPTGEYTF

v_gene: TRBV29-1
d_gene: TRBD2
j_gene: TRBJ2-1
CDR3nt: TGCAGCGTTGAAGATAGACGGGGGGCCTACAATGAGCAGTTCTTC
CDR3aa: CSVEDRRGAYNEQFF

v_gene: TRBV7-3
d_gene: TRBD2
j_gene: TRBJ2-5
CDR3nt: TGTGCCAGCAGCTTAAGCGGGGGGGCTGGAGAGACCCAGTACTTC
CDR3aa: CASSLSGGAGETQYF

v_gene: TRBV30
d_gene: TRBD1
j_gene: TRBJ1-1
CDR3nt: TGTGCCTGGAGGGGGGACAGATTGAACACTGAAGCTTTCTTT
CDR3aa: CAWRGDRLNTEAFF

v_gene: TRBV20-1
d_gene: NA
j_gene: TRBJ2-7
CDR3nt: TGCAGTGCTAGCCCCCTAGGGGAATCTTCCCTCCGCGAGCAGTACTTC
CDR3aa: CSASPLGESSLREQYF

v_gene: TRBV29-1
d_gene: NA
j_gene: TRBJ2-1
CDR3nt: TGCAGCGTTGCACCTCTAGGGGCGGTCGACGAGCAGTTCTTC
CDR3aa: CSVAPLGAVDEQFF

v_gene: TRBV7-3
d_gene: NA
j_gene: TRBJ2-3
CDR3nt: TGTGCCAGCAGCGCCACCCACACAGATACGCAGTATTTT
CDR3aa: CASSATHTDTQYF

v_gene: TRBV27
d_gene: TRBD1
j_gene: TRBJ1-5
CDR3nt: TGTGCCAGCAGTTACGGACAGGGAAGCAATCAGCCCCAGCATTTT
CDR3aa: CASSYGQGSNQPQHF

v_gene: TRBV20-1
d_gene: TRBD1
j_gene: TRBJ1-1
CDR3nt: TGCAGTGCCCTGCGGGACAGGAGCCCCAACAGCGACACTGAAGCTTTCTTT
CDR3aa: CSALRDRSPNSDTEAFF

v_gene: TRBV11-2
d_gene: NA
j_gene: TRBJ2-3
CDR3nt: TGTGCCAGCAGCTTAAGGTCGGTCAGGCGGGGAGGAGATACGCAGTATTTT
CDR3aa: CASSLRSVRRGGDTQYF

v_gene: TRBV24-1
d_gene: NA
j_gene: TRBJ2-1
CDR3nt: TGTGCCACCAGTGGACAGTTCAATGAGCAGTTCTTC
CDR3aa: CATSGQFNEQFF

v_gene: TRBV5-1
d_gene: TRBD1
j_gene: TRBJ2-7
CDR3nt: TGCGCCAGCAGCCTGACCCTGACAGGGACCGAGCAGTACTTC
CDR3aa: CASSLTLTGTEQYF